These 4 T cell receptor beta chains were all obtained from the same sample, sequenced in a study of T cells in Graves' hyperthyroidism and ophthalmopathy (dated by TCRdb to the late 2010s). To prepare the library, multiplex PCR was applied. Sequenced using an Illumina HiSeq 2000. The TCR beta CDR3 regions were amplified from the RNA transcripts. The first round of RT-PCR for the TCR CDR3 was performed with the HTBI primer set and the Qiagen OneStep RT-PCR kit. The public reads were run again by TCRdb, first through fastp at Q25 and then through MiXCR, and only productive beta chains were kept. Entries are consolidated by CDR3 protein sequence, retaining the most common genes and DNA. The sample includes approximately 560,000 distinct CDR3 sequences, with around a sixth observed a single time. The top ten hold around 7.8% of the sample. Material: blood. These receptors all stem from a woman aged 30 to 39 with Graves' hyperthyroidism.

V gene TRBV20-1 combines with J gene TRBJ1-1, with 9 nucleotides matching TRBD1. The CDR3 totals 19 residues. Germline CDR1 reads DFQATT; CDR2 reads SNEGSKA (reference sequence). V shed 3 bases, J shed 0 bases, and the junction held 17 bases outside the gene matches. Here the CDR3 DNA reads TGCAGTGCTAGGGCACAGGCGGACAGGGGCCGTATTATGAACACTGAAGCTTTCTTT. This gives the protein CSARAQADRGRIMNTEAFF.

This sequence joins TRBV6-5 and TRBJ2-6; D perhaps matches TRBD2 (5 bases). The CDR3 spans 15 residues. V was cut by 2 bases and J by 0 bases, with 5 bases left in between. CDR1 and CDR2 from the germline V gene are MNHEY and SVGAGI. The CDR3 region has the DNA TGTGCCAGCAGTTACGGACTCTCTGGGGCCAACGTCCTGACTTTC. Residues: CASSYGLSGANVLTF.

With respect to this clonotype: This may stem from a read error, because a much larger clone lies one nucleotide away. The chain joins TRBV7-9 to TRBJ2-5, with 7 nucleotides matching TRBD1. The CDR3 extends over 15 amino acids. The germline V gene has CDR1 SEHNR and CDR2 FQNEAQ (reference sequence). In DNA form, the CDR3 reads TGTGCCAGCAGCTACCGACAGGGTTTCCAAGAGACCCGGTACTTC. Its protein product is CASSYRQGFQETRYF.

The CDR3 region is CASSTMSGSSTDTQYF. The CDR3 DNA sequence: TGTGCCAGCAGTACCATGAGCGGGAGTAGCACAGATACGCAGTATTTT. The chain is built from TRBV6-1 and TRBJ2-3; TRBD2 matches 8 bases. There are 16 residues in the CDR3. Germline assignment: CDR1 MNHNS and CDR2 SASEGT. J was trimmed by 0 bases and V by 5 bases; bases with no gene match: 7.